The present T cell receptor (beta chain) was sequenced within a study of blood T cell repertoires in COVID-19. Study details: T cells, B-cell-depleted T cells, or PBMCs provided the cDNA or gDNA that served as material.

The trim removed 3 bases at V and 0 bases at J, leaving 7 bases unmatched. This CDR3 has 17 amino acids. Germline V CDR1 and CDR2: SGHTA, FQGTGA. As originally analysed: Nucleated cell counts were estimated from reference gene primer amplification. Repertoires were generated with immunoSEQ multiplex PCR, while TCRdb's copy carries only in-frame clones and drops some. V, J and clone size are taken as reported in that table, and D and trimming were inferred from the DNA itself. This table has fewer than 250,000 clones, approximately 90% appearing once. This clone is a singleton in its sample. The source material was peripheral blood. The sequence was collected from a man between 65 and 85 years old with acute or convalescent COVID-19. This chain links TRBV7-3 with TRBJ2-3; 9 positions match TRBD2. CDR3 coding DNA: TGTGCCAGCAGCTTGATAGCGGGAGTTATTAGCACAGATACGCAGTATTTT. It codes for CASSLIAGVISTDTQYF.